The 11 T cell receptor beta chains below all came from one sample that was sequenced in a study of blood T cell repertoires in COVID-19 (dated by TCRdb to 2019 to 2021). Library prep was done by the immunoSEQ multiplex PCR assay. TCRdb mirrors the immuneACCESS table, restricted to in-frame sequences. Some clones are absent from its copies; in checked studies, under half trace to an unresolved V gene, and the reason for the others is unknown. Recorded for this sample are around 130,000 clones; 88% of them occurred a single time. Jointly, the top ten make up more than 2% of the sample. Sequencing was performed on peripheral blood. The receptor source for this set is a human donor with COVID-19, enrolled during active disease. The donor label of this sample is uncertain.

This clone has more than one count but fewer than ten. J is TRBJ2-3 and V is TRBV24-1; TRBD1 aligns across 7 bases. J was trimmed by 4 bases and V by 7 bases; bases with no gene match: 13. CDR1 is KGHDR, CDR2 SFDVKD, per germline. CDR3 size: 16 residues. Written as DNA, the CDR3 is TGTGCCACCAGCCAGACAGGGATAGATGGGGCAGATACGCAGTATTTT. Amino acids: CATSQTGIDGADTQYF.

This chain connects TRBV20-1 to TRBJ2-1; 7 positions match TRBD1. V trimming: 3 bases; J trimming: 7 bases; junction bases outside the gene matches: 9. Germline-derived CDR1 and CDR2 are DFQATT and SNEGSKA (reference sequence). The CDR3 is made up of 14 amino acids. The CDR3 here is CSASGKGAANEQFF. The CDR3 DNA reads as TGCAGTGCTAGTGGTAAGGGGGCTGCAAATGAGCAGTTCTTC.

V usage is TRBV29-1 and J usage is TRBJ2-2; a possible D gene is TRBD2 (5 bases). The CDR3 extends over 15 amino acids. V was cut by 6 bases and J by 4 bases, with 18 bases left in between. Germline values: CDR1 SQVTM, CDR2 ANQGSEA. CDR3 in amino acids: CSVRISSGITGELFF. CDR3 DNA: TGCAGCGTCCGCATCTCCTCCGGGATCACCGGGGAGCTGTTTTTT.

V usage is TRBV6-5 and J usage is TRBJ2-7, with TRBD1 as a possible D gene (6 bases). Germline V gene sequence: CDR1 MNHEY, CDR2 SVGAGI. CDR3 size: 13 residues. Trimming cost V 6 bases and J 2 bases, with 11 bases left between them. The CDR3 protein is CASRRGQTYEQYF. The CDR3 DNA is TGTGCCAGCAGGCGCGGACAGACCTACGAGCAGTACTTC.

The chain joins TRBV4-1 to TRBJ1-5; D gene unclear. Looked up from germline, CDR1 is MGHRA and CDR2 is YSYEKL. This CDR3 contains 17 residues. V was pared by 2 bases and J by 1 base, with 15 bases between. CDR3 nucleotides: TGCGCCAGCAGCCAAAATGGAGGGCAGGTGAGCAATCAGCCCCAGCATTTT. This gives the protein CASSQNGGQVSNQPQHF.

This clone was found a few times. The chain links TRBV7-9 to TRBJ2-7; D not resolved. Trimming pared 4 bases from V and 4 bases from J, leaving 11 bases between. CDR1 is SEHNR, CDR2 FQNEAQ, per germline (reference sequence). This CDR3 has 13 residues. The CDR3 reads CASSSRHSYEQYF. DNA for the CDR3: TGTGCCAGCAGCTCACGACATTCTTACGAGCAGTACTTC.

V usage is TRBV15 and J usage is TRBJ1-3; no reliable D call. Trimming stripped 0 bases from V and 0 bases from J, with 6 bases between. CDR1 is LNHNV, CDR2 YYDKDF, per germline (reference sequence). This CDR3 contains 15 residues. The CDR3 region has the DNA TGTGCCACCAGCAGAGAAGTTAGCTCTGGAAACACCATATATTTT. It encodes CATSREVSSGNTIYF.

The rearrangement joins TRBV13 to TRBJ1-5, with 9 bases fitting TRBD1. Germline V gives CDR1 PRHDT, CDR2 FYEKMQ (reference sequence). This CDR3 comprises 15 residues. J was trimmed by 8 bases and V by 0 bases; bases with no gene match: 5. The CDR3 DNA reads TGTGCCAGCAGCTTAGGGACAGGGGGGTCGAAGCCCCAGCATTTT. The encoded protein is CASSLGTGGSKPQHF.

Remarks on this clone: Relative to the germline gene, one junction end is altered; a read error may explain this. This chain links TRBV27 with TRBJ1-5; TRBD1 matches at 9 bases. Germline V lookup: CDR1 MNHEY, CDR2 SMNVEV (reference sequence). The CDR3 has 15 residues. CDR3 sequence: CASSPLTGGKQPQHF. In nucleotides, the CDR3 is TGTGCCAGCAGTCCGCTTACAGGGGGCAAACAGCCCCAGCATTTT.

The chain recombines TRBV5-6 with TRBJ2-6; D uncertain. The germline V gene encodes CDR1 SGHDT and CDR2 YYEEEE. The V and J ends lost 1 base and 5 bases respectively, with 13 bases between them. The CDR3 totals 16 residues. The CDR3 loop is CASSLMTFEWANVLTF. Here the CDR3 DNA reads TGTGCCAGCAGCTTGATGACATTCGAGTGGGCCAACGTCCTGACTTTC.

The V call is TRBV6-5, the J call TRBJ2-7, with TRBD1 matching 9 bases. CDR1 MNHEY and CDR2 SVGAGI come from the germline V gene. This CDR3 contains 15 residues. J was trimmed by 3 bases and V by 6 bases; bases with no gene match: 9. Written as DNA, the CDR3 is TGTGCCAGCAGAGACACCGGGACAGGGCACTACGAGCAGTACTTC. Its protein product is CASRDTGTGHYEQYF.